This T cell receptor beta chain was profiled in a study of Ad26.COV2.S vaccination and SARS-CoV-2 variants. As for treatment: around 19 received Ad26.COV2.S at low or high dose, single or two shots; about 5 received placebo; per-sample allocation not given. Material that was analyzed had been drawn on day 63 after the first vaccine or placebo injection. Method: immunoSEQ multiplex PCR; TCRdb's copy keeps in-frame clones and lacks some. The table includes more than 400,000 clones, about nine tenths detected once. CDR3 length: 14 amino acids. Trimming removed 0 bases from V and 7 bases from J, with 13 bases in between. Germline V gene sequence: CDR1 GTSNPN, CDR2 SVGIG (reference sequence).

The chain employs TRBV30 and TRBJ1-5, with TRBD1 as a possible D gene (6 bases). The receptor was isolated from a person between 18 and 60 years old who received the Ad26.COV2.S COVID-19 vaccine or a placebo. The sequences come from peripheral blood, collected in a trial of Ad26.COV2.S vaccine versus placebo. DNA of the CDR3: TGTGCCTGGAGTGTTTGGGGGCCGCGGCAGCCCCAGCATTTT. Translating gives CAWSVWGPRQPQHF.